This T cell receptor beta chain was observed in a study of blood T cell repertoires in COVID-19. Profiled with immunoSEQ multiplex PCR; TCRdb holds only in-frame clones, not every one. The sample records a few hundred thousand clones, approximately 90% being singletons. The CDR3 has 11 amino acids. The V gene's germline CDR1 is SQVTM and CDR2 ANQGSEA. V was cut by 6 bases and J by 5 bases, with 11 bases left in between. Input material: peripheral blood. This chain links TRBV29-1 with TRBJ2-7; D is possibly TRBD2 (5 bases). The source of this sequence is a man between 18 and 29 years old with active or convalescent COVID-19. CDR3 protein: CSVGEFDEQYF. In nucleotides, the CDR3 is TGCAGCGTCGGGGAGTTCGACGAGCAGTACTTC.